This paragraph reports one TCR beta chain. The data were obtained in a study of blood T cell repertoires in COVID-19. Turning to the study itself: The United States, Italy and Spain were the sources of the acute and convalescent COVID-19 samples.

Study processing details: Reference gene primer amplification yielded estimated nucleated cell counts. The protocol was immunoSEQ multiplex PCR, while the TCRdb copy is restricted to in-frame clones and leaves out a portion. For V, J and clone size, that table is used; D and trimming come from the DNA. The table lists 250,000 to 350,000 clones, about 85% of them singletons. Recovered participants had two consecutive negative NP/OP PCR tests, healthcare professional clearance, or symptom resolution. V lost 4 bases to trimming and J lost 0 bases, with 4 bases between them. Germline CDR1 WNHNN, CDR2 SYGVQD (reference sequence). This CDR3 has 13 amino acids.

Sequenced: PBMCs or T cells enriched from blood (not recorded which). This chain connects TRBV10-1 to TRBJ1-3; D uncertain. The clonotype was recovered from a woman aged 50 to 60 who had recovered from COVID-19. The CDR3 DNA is TGCGCCAGCAGTGGGAGCTCTGGAAACACCATATATTTT. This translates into CASSGSSGNTIYF.